The clone carrying this TCR beta chain was recorded only once. Its antigen remains unknown. This specimen belongs to a study of cytomegalovirus exposure and HLA in healthy donors. Broader study findings: Rarity held for most TCR sequences, but there were some public TCRs that occurred in many donors. Specificity for CMV antigens was confirmed in vitro for a few of the CMV-associated chains. Reportedly, cytomegalovirus status was diagnosed with high sensitivity and specificity.

Both 60 Vbeta primers and 13 Jbeta primers went into the PCR. Using immunoSEQ multiplex PCR, the repertoire was profiled, and TCRdb retains in-frame clones only, with some absent. The sample consists of 150,000 to 200,000 clones, 77% of them appearing once. CDR3 size: 14 residues. Germline values: CDR1 SEHNR, CDR2 FQNEAQ (reference sequence). With V trimmed by 4 bases and J by 4 bases, 3 bases remained unmatched. The specimen was PBMCs. This clonotype was sampled from a female donor in good health and CMV-seronegative. The gene calls are TRBV7-9 and TRBJ1-1, with 10 nucleotides matching TRBD1. This CDR3 is CASSSGQGITEAFF. The CDR3 bases are TGTGCCAGCAGCTCGGGACAGGGGATCACTGAAGCTTTCTTT.